A selection of T cell receptor beta chains follows, all from one sample in a study of blood T cell repertoires in COVID-19. TCRdb keeps only in-frame clones here, not all; method: immunoSEQ multiplex PCR. The table has 150,000 to 200,000 clones, 70% to 90% seen once. Sequencing was performed on peripheral blood. These receptors all come from a human donor with active or convalescent COVID-19. The donor label of this sample is uncertain. CDR3s include the opening cysteine and the closing phenylalanine or tryptophan. A D gene is named only where the DNA matches it firmly. The size entry is marked missing in some rows and otherwise reads once, few, many or a size class.

j_gene: TRBJ2-1; abundance: -; d_gene: -; v_gene: TRBV2; CDR3nt: TGTGCCAGCACCCAGGGTTGGGGGGACCATGAGCAGTTCTTC; CDR3aa: CASTQGWGDHEQFF
j_gene: TRBJ2-7; abundance: -; d_gene: -; v_gene: TRBV21-1; CDR3nt: TGTGCCAGCACCTCATATCGCGCGGGAGCTCCCTACGAGCAGTACTTC; CDR3aa: CASTSYRAGAPYEQYF
j_gene: TRBJ1-1; abundance: -; d_gene: -; v_gene: TRBV5-5; CDR3nt: TGTGCCAGCAGCTTGAGGGAGGGTAGGGAGAACACTGAAGCTTTCTTT; CDR3aa: CASSLREGRENTEAFF
j_gene: TRBJ1-1; abundance: -; d_gene: -; v_gene: TRBV5-4; CDR3nt: TGTGCCAGCAGGGCTGATTTGGGGGGGAACACTGAAGCTTTCTTT; CDR3aa: CASRADLGGNTEAFF
j_gene: TRBJ1-2; abundance: -; d_gene: -; v_gene: TRBV12-5; CDR3nt: TGTGCTAGTGGTTTGACCCCAGGAACCTATGGCTACACCTTC; CDR3aa: CASGLTPGTYGYTF
j_gene: TRBJ1-6; abundance: few; d_gene: -; v_gene: TRBV4-1; CDR3nt: TGCGCCAGCAGCCGGACAGTGACCAATTCACCCCTCCACTTT; CDR3aa: CASSRTVTNSPLHF
j_gene: TRBJ2-3; abundance: -; d_gene: TRBD2; v_gene: TRBV5-5; CDR3nt: TGTGCCAGCAGCTTGATGAGCGGGAGGGCCCGGGGGCAGTATTTT; CDR3aa: CASSLMSGRARGQYF
j_gene: TRBJ2-7; abundance: -; d_gene: TRBD2; v_gene: TRBV4-3; CDR3nt: TGCGCCAGCAGCCAAGAGCGGGGGGGCCGGTACGAGCAGTACTTC; CDR3aa: CASSQERGGRYEQYF
j_gene: TRBJ2-2; abundance: once; d_gene: -; v_gene: TRBV24-1; CDR3nt: TGTGCCACCAGTGTTAGGACAGCCTCAGGACCCTACACCGGGGAGCTGTTTTTT; CDR3aa: CATSVRTASGPYTGELFF
j_gene: TRBJ2-7; abundance: -; d_gene: -; v_gene: TRBV9; CDR3nt: TGTGCCAGCAGCAACTCCGACAGGCTATACGAGCAGTGCTTT; CDR3aa: CASSNSDRLYEQCF
j_gene: TRBJ2-5; abundance: once; d_gene: -; v_gene: TRBV19; CDR3nt: TGTGCCAGTAGTTCTACCAGGGTGGAGACCCAGTACTTC; CDR3aa: CASSSTRVETQYF
j_gene: TRBJ1-1; abundance: -; d_gene: -; v_gene: TRBV30; CDR3nt: TGTGCCTGGACCAGGGGAGGGGCGAACACTGAAGCTTTCTTT; CDR3aa: CAWTRGGANTEAFF
j_gene: TRBJ2-1; abundance: -; d_gene: TRBD2; v_gene: TRBV5-1; CDR3nt: TGCGCCAGCAGCTTGGACGGGACTAGCGGGAATGAGCAGTTCTTC; CDR3aa: CASSLDGTSGNEQFF
j_gene: TRBJ1-2; abundance: -; d_gene: -; v_gene: TRBV15; CDR3nt: TGTGCCACCAGCGGCAGAACAGGGTCCCCTAACTATGGCTACACCTTC; CDR3aa: CATSGRTGSPNYGYTF
j_gene: TRBJ2-7; abundance: -; d_gene: -; v_gene: TRBV21-1; CDR3nt: TGTGCCAGCAGCAAAGTACTAGCGGTCTCCTACGAGCAGTACTTC; CDR3aa: CASSKVLAVSYEQYF
j_gene: TRBJ2-7; abundance: -; d_gene: -; v_gene: TRBV27; CDR3nt: TGTGCCAGCAGCCCCGGGGTAACCACCTACGAGCAGTACTTC; CDR3aa: CASSPGVTTYEQYF
j_gene: TRBJ1-1; abundance: -; d_gene: -; v_gene: TRBV6-4; CDR3nt: TGTGCCACCAAATCAATCGGGGGTTATGAAGCTTTCTTT; CDR3aa: CATKSIGGYEAFF
j_gene: TRBJ2-5; abundance: -; d_gene: TRBD2; v_gene: TRBV11-2; CDR3nt: TGTGCCAGCAGCTTAGGGGCGTGGACTAGCGGGAGGAAGGGAGAGACCCAGTACTTC; CDR3aa: CASSLGAWTSGRKGETQYF
j_gene: TRBJ2-7; abundance: once; d_gene: TRBD1; v_gene: TRBV5-1; CDR3nt: TGCGCCAGCAGCTTGGCCGACAGGGTAGGATCCTACGAGCAGTACTTC; CDR3aa: CASSLADRVGSYEQYF
j_gene: TRBJ2-5; abundance: -; d_gene: TRBD2; v_gene: TRBV2; CDR3nt: TGTGCCAGCAGCCCCTTGGGTAGCGGGAGGGGGGGAGAGACCCAGTACTTC; CDR3aa: CASSPLGSGRGGETQYF
j_gene: TRBJ1-2; abundance: once; d_gene: TRBD1; v_gene: TRBV10-3; CDR3nt: TGTGCCATCATCAAGGACAGGGGATTTAACTATGGCTACACCTTC; CDR3aa: CAIIKDRGFNYGYTF
j_gene: TRBJ1-2; abundance: -; d_gene: TRBD1; v_gene: TRBV6-5; CDR3nt: TGTGCCAGCAGTTACTCGAAGAACAGGGGTCACTATGGCTACACCTTC; CDR3aa: CASSYSKNRGHYGYTF
j_gene: TRBJ1-1; abundance: -; d_gene: -; v_gene: TRBV15; CDR3nt: TGTGCCACCAGCAGAGTTGGGTCGCCCGGGGGCACTGAAGCTTTCTTT; CDR3aa: CATSRVGSPGGTEAFF
j_gene: TRBJ2-7; abundance: -; d_gene: -; v_gene: TRBV18; CDR3nt: TGTGCCAGCTCACCCGGCTACGAGCAGTACTTC; CDR3aa: CASSPGYEQYF
j_gene: TRBJ1-5; abundance: -; d_gene: -; v_gene: TRBV19; CDR3nt: TGTGCCAGTAGTGCAGGGTTTTCCAATCAGCCCCAGCATTTT; CDR3aa: CASSAGFSNQPQHF
j_gene: TRBJ2-1; abundance: -; d_gene: TRBD1; v_gene: TRBV19; CDR3nt: TGTGCCAGTACCCGGACAGGGGGTAACAATGAGCAGTTCTTC; CDR3aa: CASTRTGGNNEQFF
j_gene: TRBJ2-1; abundance: -; d_gene: -; v_gene: TRBV9; CDR3nt: TGTGCCAGCAGCGCGTACAACAGGGTGCAGTTCTTC; CDR3aa: CASSAYNRVQFF
j_gene: TRBJ2-3; abundance: -; d_gene: -; v_gene: TRBV24-1; CDR3nt: TGTGCCTCCCAGGACAGACTTACTACAGATACGCAGTATTTT; CDR3aa: CASQDRLTTDTQYF
j_gene: TRBJ1-6; abundance: -; d_gene: TRBD1; v_gene: TRBV5-1; CDR3nt: TGCGCCAGCAGCTTTGGACAGGGGAGGGTTTCACCCCTCCACTTT; CDR3aa: CASSFGQGRVSPLHF
j_gene: TRBJ1-3; abundance: once; d_gene: -; v_gene: TRBV25-1; CDR3nt: TGTGCCAGCACCCCGGGAGACAGCGGAAACACCATATATTTT; CDR3aa: CASTPGDSGNTIYF
j_gene: TRBJ2-7; abundance: -; d_gene: TRBD2; v_gene: TRBV10-1; CDR3nt: TGCGCCAGCAGTAGAAGCGGGAGCTCCTACGAGCAGTACTTC; CDR3aa: CASSRSGSSYEQYF
j_gene: TRBJ2-1; abundance: -; d_gene: TRBD1; v_gene: TRBV24-1; CDR3nt: TGTGCCACCACGACCGGGACAGGGGACAATGAGCAGTTCTTC; CDR3aa: CATTTGTGDNEQFF
j_gene: TRBJ2-7; abundance: -; d_gene: TRBD2; v_gene: TRBV11-3; CDR3nt: TGTGCCAGCAGCATGCCGGGACTAGGCTCCTACGAGCAGTACTTC; CDR3aa: CASSMPGLGSYEQYF
j_gene: TRBJ2-3; abundance: -; d_gene: TRBD2; v_gene: TRBV5-5; CDR3nt: TGTGCCAGCAGCTTTCGGGAGGGATCGCGGACAGATACGCAGTATTTT; CDR3aa: CASSFREGSRTDTQYF
j_gene: TRBJ2-7; abundance: -; d_gene: -; v_gene: TRBV6-5; CDR3nt: TGTGCCAGCAGTTACTCGACGGGGATGTACGAGCAGTACTTC; CDR3aa: CASSYSTGMYEQYF
j_gene: TRBJ2-5; abundance: -; d_gene: -; v_gene: TRBV5-4; CDR3nt: TGTGCCAGCAGCCTAAGACTGGACCAAGAGACCCAGTACTTC; CDR3aa: CASSLRLDQETQYF
j_gene: TRBJ1-6; abundance: -; d_gene: -; v_gene: TRBV6-1; CDR3nt: TGTGCCAGCAGTGAAGCACGCCAGATTACTAATTCACCCCTCCACTTT; CDR3aa: CASSEARQITNSPLHF
j_gene: TRBJ1-1; abundance: -; d_gene: -; v_gene: TRBV5-1; CDR3nt: TGCGCCAGCAGCCTCCAAACAGGGTGGGAAGCTTTCTTT; CDR3aa: CASSLQTGWEAFF
j_gene: TRBJ2-3; abundance: -; d_gene: -; v_gene: TRBV11-3; CDR3nt: TGTGCCAGCAGCCCCCGGTTGACAGATACGCAGTATTTT; CDR3aa: CASSPRLTDTQYF
j_gene: TRBJ2-3; abundance: -; d_gene: -; v_gene: TRBV2; CDR3nt: TGTGCCAGCTCCACGGGAGTAGGTGCAGATACGCAGTATTTT; CDR3aa: CASSTGVGADTQYF
j_gene: TRBJ2-2; abundance: -; d_gene: -; v_gene: TRBV29-1; CDR3nt: TGCAGCGTAGAAGGGGGGCCGGTGGCCGGGGAGCTGTTTTTT; CDR3aa: CSVEGGPVAGELFF
j_gene: TRBJ1-6; abundance: few; d_gene: -; v_gene: TRBV19; CDR3nt: TGTGCCAGTAGCGCTAAGCCGGCAGGTTTCCTGTATTTT; CDR3aa: CASSAKPAGFLYF
j_gene: TRBJ2-1; abundance: -; d_gene: TRBD1; v_gene: TRBV13; CDR3nt: TGTGCCAGCAAACTTACAGGACAGGGACTTCTGGGCGAGCAGTTCTTC; CDR3aa: CASKLTGQGLLGEQFF
j_gene: TRBJ2-3; abundance: -; d_gene: TRBD2; v_gene: TRBV6-4; CDR3nt: TGTGCCAGCAGTGACTCGGGACTAGCGGGGGCAGATACGCAGTATTTT; CDR3aa: CASSDSGLAGADTQYF
j_gene: TRBJ1-6; abundance: -; d_gene: -; v_gene: TRBV11-3; CDR3nt: TGTGCCAGCAGCTCGTATAATTCACCCCTCCACTTT; CDR3aa: CASSSYNSPLHF
j_gene: TRBJ2-1; abundance: -; d_gene: TRBD2; v_gene: TRBV3-1/TRBV3-2; CDR3nt: TGTGCCAGCAGCCAACTACTAGCGGGAGGGCCGCTGTTCTTC; CDR3aa: CASSQLLAGGPLFF
j_gene: TRBJ2-3; abundance: -; d_gene: -; v_gene: TRBV19; CDR3nt: TGTGCCAGTAGTATTCAGCAATGGGAGCGCTTCACAGATACGCAGTATTTT; CDR3aa: CASSIQQWERFTDTQYF
j_gene: TRBJ1-1; abundance: -; d_gene: TRBD1; v_gene: TRBV2; CDR3nt: TGTGCCAGCAGTGCGGACAGGGGGAACACTGAAGCTTTCTTT; CDR3aa: CASSADRGNTEAFF
j_gene: TRBJ1-2; abundance: -; d_gene: TRBD1; v_gene: TRBV27; CDR3nt: TGTGCCAGCAAACAGGGGGCGCATAACTATGGCTACACCTTC; CDR3aa: CASKQGAHNYGYTF
j_gene: TRBJ2-3; abundance: -; d_gene: TRBD2; v_gene: TRBV5-1; CDR3nt: TGCGCCAGCAGGAGGCGGGGGTACCAGGCTAGCACAGATACGCAGTATTTT; CDR3aa: CASRRRGYQASTDTQYF
j_gene: TRBJ2-3; abundance: -; d_gene: -; v_gene: TRBV4-2; CDR3nt: TGTGCCAGCAGCCAAGAGACTATGAACACAGATACGCAGTATTTT; CDR3aa: CASSQETMNTDTQYF
j_gene: TRBJ2-7; abundance: -; d_gene: -; v_gene: TRBV15; CDR3nt: TGTGCCACCTCGGACAGAGCAACCTCCTACGAGCAGTACTTC; CDR3aa: CATSDRATSYEQYF
j_gene: TRBJ1-2; abundance: -; d_gene: -; v_gene: TRBV2; CDR3nt: TGTGCCAGCAGTGAGGGGGGGATTTATGGCTACACCTTC; CDR3aa: CASSEGGIYGYTF
j_gene: TRBJ1-5; abundance: few; d_gene: -; v_gene: TRBV6-6; CDR3nt: TGTGCCAGCAGCGTGACAGATTATAGCAATCAGCCCCAGCATTTT; CDR3aa: CASSVTDYSNQPQHF
j_gene: TRBJ2-4; abundance: -; d_gene: -; v_gene: TRBV9; CDR3nt: TGTGCCAGCAGCGTAGCCATCCCTCCGGGGACACCAGTAGCCAAAAACATTCAGTACTTC; CDR3aa: CASSVAIPPGTPVAKNIQYF